The rows below give T cell receptor beta chains drawn from one sample of a study of response to subunit inactivated influenza vaccine. TCRdb re-called the RT-PCR reads with MiXCR, one entry per CDR3 protein. The table has about 570,000 distinct CDR3 sequences, 11% seen once. This same sample was also taken into another study, of T cells expressing NK-cell markers.

The sequences come from PBMCs from blood, collected on the day of vaccination. The origin of the receptors is a man between 50 and 59 years old who received an inactivated influenza vaccine. Both conserved end residues are part of each CDR3. Each record gives: clone size, V gene, D gene, J gene, CDR3 protein, CDR3 DNA. A D gene is named only where the DNA matches it firmly. Only part of the rows carry a size: once, few, many, or a class if the clone is expanded.

clone_size: -
v_call: TRBV7-9
d_call: -
j_call: TRBJ2-3
cdr3_aa: CASSLRRGGLTDTQYF
cdr3_nt: TGTGCCAGCAGCTTACGTCGCGGGGGCCTCACAGATACGCAGTATTTT

clone_size: -
v_call: TRBV7-2
d_call: -
j_call: TRBJ2-7
cdr3_aa: CASSLGPPLARSWKYF
cdr3_nt: TGTGCCAGCAGCTTAGGTCCCCCTCTTGCTCGATCTTGGAAGTACTTC

clone_size: few
v_call: TRBV28
d_call: -
j_call: TRBJ2-3
cdr3_aa: CATRRGWGPTDTQYF
cdr3_nt: TGTGCCACCCGACGGGGATGGGGCCCCACAGATACGCAGTATTTT

clone_size: few
v_call: TRBV10-3
d_call: TRBD2
j_call: TRBJ2-1
cdr3_aa: CAISELAGYSSYNEQFF
cdr3_nt: TGTGCCATCAGTGAACTAGCGGGGTATAGCTCCTACAATGAGCAGTTCTTC

clone_size: -
v_call: TRBV7-9
d_call: -
j_call: TRBJ2-2
cdr3_aa: CASRDMTGELFF
cdr3_nt: TGTGCCAGCAGGGATATGACCGGGGAGCTGTTTTTT

clone_size: many
v_call: TRBV29-1
d_call: TRBD2
j_call: TRBJ2-5
cdr3_aa: CSVGVAGRQETQYF
cdr3_nt: TGCAGCGTTGGCGTAGCGGGGAGGCAAGAGACCCAGTACTTC

clone_size: few
v_call: TRBV6-1
d_call: -
j_call: TRBJ2-2
cdr3_aa: CASRGRGGTGELFF
cdr3_nt: TGTGCCAGCAGGGGGAGAGGGGGAACCGGGGAGCTGTTTTTT

clone_size: -
v_call: TRBV5-1
d_call: -
j_call: TRBJ2-3
cdr3_aa: CASSLTGRLTDTQYF
cdr3_nt: TGCGCCAGCAGCTTGACTGGACGGCTCACAGATACGCAGTATTTT

clone_size: -
v_call: TRBV20-1
d_call: TRBD2
j_call: TRBJ2-5
cdr3_aa: CSASPGTSYETQYF
cdr3_nt: TGCAGTGCTAGCCCCGGGACTAGCTACGAGACCCAGTACTTC

clone_size: -
v_call: TRBV7-3
d_call: -
j_call: TRBJ2-7
cdr3_aa: CASSLTGGNEQYF
cdr3_nt: TGTGCCAGCAGCTTAACTGGAGGGAACGAGCAGTACTTC

clone_size: -
v_call: TRBV29-1
d_call: TRBD1
j_call: TRBJ2-1
cdr3_aa: CSVRIGGQGNEQFF
cdr3_nt: TGCAGCGTTAGGATAGGGGGCCAGGGCAATGAGCAGTTCTTC

clone_size: few
v_call: TRBV9
d_call: TRBD2
j_call: TRBJ2-2
cdr3_aa: CASRGTSGPTGELFF
cdr3_nt: TGTGCCAGCCGTGGGACTAGCGGTCCTACCGGGGAGCTGTTTTTT

clone_size: many
v_call: TRBV3-1
d_call: TRBD2
j_call: TRBJ2-1
cdr3_aa: CASSLRGGVEQFF
cdr3_nt: TGTGCCAGCAGCCTTCGGGGGGGCGTTGAGCAGTTCTTC

clone_size: medium-sized
v_call: TRBV28
d_call: -
j_call: TRBJ2-5
cdr3_aa: CASSLEGGGFQETQYF
cdr3_nt: TGTGCCAGCAGTTTAGAGGGAGGAGGCTTCCAAGAGACCCAGTACTTC

clone_size: many
v_call: TRBV6-5
d_call: -
j_call: TRBJ1-1
cdr3_aa: CASSLPLNTEAFF
cdr3_nt: TGTGCCAGCAGTTTACCCCTGAACACTGAAGCTTTCTTT

clone_size: few
v_call: TRBV18
d_call: -
j_call: TRBJ1-1
cdr3_aa: CASSPPGPKTEAFF
cdr3_nt: TGTGCCAGCTCACCACCGGGCCCCAAGACTGAAGCTTTCTTT

clone_size: -
v_call: TRBV13
d_call: -
j_call: TRBJ2-7
cdr3_aa: CASSSSDGLYEQYF
cdr3_nt: TGTGCCAGCAGCTCGTCGGACGGTCTCTACGAGCAGTACTTC

clone_size: -
v_call: TRBV29-1
d_call: -
j_call: TRBJ2-3
cdr3_aa: CSVKGGASTDTQYF
cdr3_nt: TGCAGCGTTAAGGGGGGGGCTAGCACAGATACGCAGTATTTT

clone_size: few
v_call: TRBV6-2/TRBV6-3
d_call: -
j_call: TRBJ1-3
cdr3_aa: CASDRDGGNTIYF
cdr3_nt: TGTGCCAGCGACCGGGACGGTGGAAACACCATATATTTT

clone_size: few
v_call: TRBV2
d_call: -
j_call: TRBJ2-1
cdr3_aa: CARVGPYNEQFF
cdr3_nt: TGTGCCAGGGTAGGACCATACAATGAGCAGTTCTTC

clone_size: few
v_call: TRBV6-1
d_call: TRBD1
j_call: TRBJ2-7
cdr3_aa: CASSSPGQGGYEQYF
cdr3_nt: TGTGCCAGCAGCTCCCCGGGACAGGGTGGGTACGAGCAGTACTTC

clone_size: few
v_call: TRBV18
d_call: TRBD1
j_call: TRBJ2-7
cdr3_aa: CASHRTGNYEQYF
cdr3_nt: TGTGCCAGCCACCGGACAGGGAACTACGAGCAGTACTTC

clone_size: few
v_call: TRBV6-1
d_call: TRBD2
j_call: TRBJ2-6
cdr3_aa: CASSQLAGGPSGANVLTF
cdr3_nt: TGTGCCAGCAGTCAACTAGCGGGGGGCCCCTCTGGGGCCAACGTCCTGACTTTC

clone_size: many
v_call: TRBV19
d_call: -
j_call: TRBJ2-3
cdr3_aa: CASSISPSLPDTQYF
cdr3_nt: TGTGCCAGTAGTATTTCGCCTAGTTTACCAGATACGCAGTATTTT

clone_size: few
v_call: TRBV12-3/TRBV12-4
d_call: TRBD1
j_call: TRBJ2-7
cdr3_aa: CASSFGTGYEQYF
cdr3_nt: TGCGCCAGCAGCTTTGGGACAGGGTACGAGCAGTACTTC

clone_size: few
v_call: TRBV29-1
d_call: -
j_call: TRBJ1-2
cdr3_aa: CSVDIAGVAYGYTF
cdr3_nt: TGCAGCGTTGATATCGCAGGGGTAGCCTATGGCTACACCTTC

clone_size: -
v_call: TRBV25-1
d_call: -
j_call: TRBJ2-2
cdr3_aa: CASSAPGTIGELFF
cdr3_nt: TGTGCCAGCAGTGCACCCGGGACAATCGGGGAGCTGTTTTTT

clone_size: few
v_call: TRBV28
d_call: -
j_call: TRBJ2-7
cdr3_aa: CASSSPDSGSYEQYF
cdr3_nt: TGTGCCAGCAGTTCACCTGATAGCGGCTCCTACGAGCAGTACTTC

clone_size: -
v_call: TRBV12-3/TRBV12-4
d_call: -
j_call: TRBJ2-1
cdr3_aa: CATSRSSYNEQFF
cdr3_nt: TGTGCCACCTCGCGGAGCTCCTACAATGAGCAGTTCTTC

clone_size: -
v_call: TRBV28
d_call: TRBD1
j_call: TRBJ1-2
cdr3_aa: CASSLFAGGAPGYTF
cdr3_nt: TGTGCCAGCAGTTTATTTGCAGGGGGCGCCCCTGGCTACACCTTC

clone_size: -
v_call: TRBV27
d_call: TRBD2
j_call: TRBJ2-1
cdr3_aa: CASSLHRTAGAKNEQFF
cdr3_nt: TGTGCCAGCAGTTTACACCGGACAGCGGGAGCTAAAAATGAGCAGTTCTTC

clone_size: -
v_call: TRBV10-3
d_call: -
j_call: TRBJ1-2
cdr3_aa: CAISGGGGIYGYTF
cdr3_nt: TGTGCCATCAGTGGGGGTGGCGGAATCTATGGCTACACCTTC

clone_size: few
v_call: TRBV11-2
d_call: TRBD1
j_call: TRBJ2-3
cdr3_aa: CASRPGTGPTDTQYF
cdr3_nt: TGTGCCAGCAGACCCGGGACAGGGCCCACAGATACGCAGTATTTT

clone_size: -
v_call: TRBV12-3/TRBV12-4
d_call: -
j_call: TRBJ2-7
cdr3_aa: CASSLGTLTDEQYF
cdr3_nt: TGTGCCAGCAGTTTAGGTACCCTAACAGACGAGCAGTACTTC